Described below is a single T cell receptor (beta chain) sequence and its context. Its antigen is not known. PCR was performed using 60 Vbeta and 13 Jbeta primers. As handled by the study authors: It was a later analysis that counted approximately 81 million unique TCR beta chains, of which some 9.9 million were shared. Using immunoSEQ multiplex PCR, the repertoire was profiled, and TCRdb retains in-frame clones only, with some absent. V and J calls and clone size are those listed in that table; D and trimming were worked out from the DNA. The sample carries some 140,000 clones, under 80% recorded once. The sample is drawn from a study of cytomegalovirus exposure and HLA in healthy donors. Study results and caveats: Published work reported that the classifier diagnosed cytomegalovirus status with high specificity and sensitivity. In a later analysis, a missense DCLRE1C variant was linked to TCR beta V- and J-gene trimming. TCR beta chains numbering some 160 were designated cytomegalovirus-associated.

The V gene's germline CDR1 is SEHNR and CDR2 FQNEAQ (reference sequence). Trimming cost V 5 bases and J 2 bases; bases outside gene matches: 6. The CDR3 runs to 16 residues. The chain joins TRBV7-9 to TRBJ2-2; TRBD1 matches at 9 bases. Material for sequencing was PBMCs. The TCR originated in a man younger than 45 in good health and CMV-seronegative. Here the CDR3 reads CASSLGTGINTGELFF. CDR3 nucleotides: TGTGCCAGCAGCCTCGGGACAGGGATTAACACCGGGGAGCTGTTTTTT.